The 2 T cell receptor beta chains below come from one sample, sequenced in a study of Ad26.COV2.S vaccination and SARS-CoV-2 variants. Clones were read by immunoSEQ multiplex PCR, and TCRdb kept only the in-frame ones, dropping some. The sample includes some 370,000 clones, 83% of them seen just once. The treatment is: approximately 18 received Ad26.COV2.S at low or high dose, single or two shots; about 5 received placebo; per-sample allocation not given. Specimens were obtained on day 63 following the first vaccine or placebo injection. Sequencing was performed on peripheral blood, taken in a trial of Ad26.COV2.S vaccine versus placebo. The origin of the receptors is a person between 18 and 65 years old who received the Ad26.COV2.S COVID-19 vaccine or a placebo.

The chain uses TRBV28 and TRBJ2-1, with TRBD1 identical over 7 bases. Trimming cost V 6 bases and J 8 bases; bases outside gene matches: 13. The CDR3 extends over 15 amino acids. CDR1 MDHEN and CDR2 SYDVKM come from the germline V gene. CDR3 DNA: TGTGCCAGCAGCCCAACCTTAACAGGGGTGGATGAGCAGTTCTTC. It codes for CASSPTLTGVDEQFF.

This rearrangement joins TRBV19 to TRBJ1-2, with D tentatively TRBD1 (5 bases). V was trimmed by 5 bases and J by 5 bases, leaving 18 bases between them. The CDR3 is 15 amino acids. Germline V gene sequence: CDR1 LNHDA, CDR2 SQIVND (reference sequence). The CDR3: CASSADSLLFYGYTF. CDR3 nucleotides: TGTGCCAGTAGTGCCGACAGCCTTCTCTTTTATGGCTACACCTTC.